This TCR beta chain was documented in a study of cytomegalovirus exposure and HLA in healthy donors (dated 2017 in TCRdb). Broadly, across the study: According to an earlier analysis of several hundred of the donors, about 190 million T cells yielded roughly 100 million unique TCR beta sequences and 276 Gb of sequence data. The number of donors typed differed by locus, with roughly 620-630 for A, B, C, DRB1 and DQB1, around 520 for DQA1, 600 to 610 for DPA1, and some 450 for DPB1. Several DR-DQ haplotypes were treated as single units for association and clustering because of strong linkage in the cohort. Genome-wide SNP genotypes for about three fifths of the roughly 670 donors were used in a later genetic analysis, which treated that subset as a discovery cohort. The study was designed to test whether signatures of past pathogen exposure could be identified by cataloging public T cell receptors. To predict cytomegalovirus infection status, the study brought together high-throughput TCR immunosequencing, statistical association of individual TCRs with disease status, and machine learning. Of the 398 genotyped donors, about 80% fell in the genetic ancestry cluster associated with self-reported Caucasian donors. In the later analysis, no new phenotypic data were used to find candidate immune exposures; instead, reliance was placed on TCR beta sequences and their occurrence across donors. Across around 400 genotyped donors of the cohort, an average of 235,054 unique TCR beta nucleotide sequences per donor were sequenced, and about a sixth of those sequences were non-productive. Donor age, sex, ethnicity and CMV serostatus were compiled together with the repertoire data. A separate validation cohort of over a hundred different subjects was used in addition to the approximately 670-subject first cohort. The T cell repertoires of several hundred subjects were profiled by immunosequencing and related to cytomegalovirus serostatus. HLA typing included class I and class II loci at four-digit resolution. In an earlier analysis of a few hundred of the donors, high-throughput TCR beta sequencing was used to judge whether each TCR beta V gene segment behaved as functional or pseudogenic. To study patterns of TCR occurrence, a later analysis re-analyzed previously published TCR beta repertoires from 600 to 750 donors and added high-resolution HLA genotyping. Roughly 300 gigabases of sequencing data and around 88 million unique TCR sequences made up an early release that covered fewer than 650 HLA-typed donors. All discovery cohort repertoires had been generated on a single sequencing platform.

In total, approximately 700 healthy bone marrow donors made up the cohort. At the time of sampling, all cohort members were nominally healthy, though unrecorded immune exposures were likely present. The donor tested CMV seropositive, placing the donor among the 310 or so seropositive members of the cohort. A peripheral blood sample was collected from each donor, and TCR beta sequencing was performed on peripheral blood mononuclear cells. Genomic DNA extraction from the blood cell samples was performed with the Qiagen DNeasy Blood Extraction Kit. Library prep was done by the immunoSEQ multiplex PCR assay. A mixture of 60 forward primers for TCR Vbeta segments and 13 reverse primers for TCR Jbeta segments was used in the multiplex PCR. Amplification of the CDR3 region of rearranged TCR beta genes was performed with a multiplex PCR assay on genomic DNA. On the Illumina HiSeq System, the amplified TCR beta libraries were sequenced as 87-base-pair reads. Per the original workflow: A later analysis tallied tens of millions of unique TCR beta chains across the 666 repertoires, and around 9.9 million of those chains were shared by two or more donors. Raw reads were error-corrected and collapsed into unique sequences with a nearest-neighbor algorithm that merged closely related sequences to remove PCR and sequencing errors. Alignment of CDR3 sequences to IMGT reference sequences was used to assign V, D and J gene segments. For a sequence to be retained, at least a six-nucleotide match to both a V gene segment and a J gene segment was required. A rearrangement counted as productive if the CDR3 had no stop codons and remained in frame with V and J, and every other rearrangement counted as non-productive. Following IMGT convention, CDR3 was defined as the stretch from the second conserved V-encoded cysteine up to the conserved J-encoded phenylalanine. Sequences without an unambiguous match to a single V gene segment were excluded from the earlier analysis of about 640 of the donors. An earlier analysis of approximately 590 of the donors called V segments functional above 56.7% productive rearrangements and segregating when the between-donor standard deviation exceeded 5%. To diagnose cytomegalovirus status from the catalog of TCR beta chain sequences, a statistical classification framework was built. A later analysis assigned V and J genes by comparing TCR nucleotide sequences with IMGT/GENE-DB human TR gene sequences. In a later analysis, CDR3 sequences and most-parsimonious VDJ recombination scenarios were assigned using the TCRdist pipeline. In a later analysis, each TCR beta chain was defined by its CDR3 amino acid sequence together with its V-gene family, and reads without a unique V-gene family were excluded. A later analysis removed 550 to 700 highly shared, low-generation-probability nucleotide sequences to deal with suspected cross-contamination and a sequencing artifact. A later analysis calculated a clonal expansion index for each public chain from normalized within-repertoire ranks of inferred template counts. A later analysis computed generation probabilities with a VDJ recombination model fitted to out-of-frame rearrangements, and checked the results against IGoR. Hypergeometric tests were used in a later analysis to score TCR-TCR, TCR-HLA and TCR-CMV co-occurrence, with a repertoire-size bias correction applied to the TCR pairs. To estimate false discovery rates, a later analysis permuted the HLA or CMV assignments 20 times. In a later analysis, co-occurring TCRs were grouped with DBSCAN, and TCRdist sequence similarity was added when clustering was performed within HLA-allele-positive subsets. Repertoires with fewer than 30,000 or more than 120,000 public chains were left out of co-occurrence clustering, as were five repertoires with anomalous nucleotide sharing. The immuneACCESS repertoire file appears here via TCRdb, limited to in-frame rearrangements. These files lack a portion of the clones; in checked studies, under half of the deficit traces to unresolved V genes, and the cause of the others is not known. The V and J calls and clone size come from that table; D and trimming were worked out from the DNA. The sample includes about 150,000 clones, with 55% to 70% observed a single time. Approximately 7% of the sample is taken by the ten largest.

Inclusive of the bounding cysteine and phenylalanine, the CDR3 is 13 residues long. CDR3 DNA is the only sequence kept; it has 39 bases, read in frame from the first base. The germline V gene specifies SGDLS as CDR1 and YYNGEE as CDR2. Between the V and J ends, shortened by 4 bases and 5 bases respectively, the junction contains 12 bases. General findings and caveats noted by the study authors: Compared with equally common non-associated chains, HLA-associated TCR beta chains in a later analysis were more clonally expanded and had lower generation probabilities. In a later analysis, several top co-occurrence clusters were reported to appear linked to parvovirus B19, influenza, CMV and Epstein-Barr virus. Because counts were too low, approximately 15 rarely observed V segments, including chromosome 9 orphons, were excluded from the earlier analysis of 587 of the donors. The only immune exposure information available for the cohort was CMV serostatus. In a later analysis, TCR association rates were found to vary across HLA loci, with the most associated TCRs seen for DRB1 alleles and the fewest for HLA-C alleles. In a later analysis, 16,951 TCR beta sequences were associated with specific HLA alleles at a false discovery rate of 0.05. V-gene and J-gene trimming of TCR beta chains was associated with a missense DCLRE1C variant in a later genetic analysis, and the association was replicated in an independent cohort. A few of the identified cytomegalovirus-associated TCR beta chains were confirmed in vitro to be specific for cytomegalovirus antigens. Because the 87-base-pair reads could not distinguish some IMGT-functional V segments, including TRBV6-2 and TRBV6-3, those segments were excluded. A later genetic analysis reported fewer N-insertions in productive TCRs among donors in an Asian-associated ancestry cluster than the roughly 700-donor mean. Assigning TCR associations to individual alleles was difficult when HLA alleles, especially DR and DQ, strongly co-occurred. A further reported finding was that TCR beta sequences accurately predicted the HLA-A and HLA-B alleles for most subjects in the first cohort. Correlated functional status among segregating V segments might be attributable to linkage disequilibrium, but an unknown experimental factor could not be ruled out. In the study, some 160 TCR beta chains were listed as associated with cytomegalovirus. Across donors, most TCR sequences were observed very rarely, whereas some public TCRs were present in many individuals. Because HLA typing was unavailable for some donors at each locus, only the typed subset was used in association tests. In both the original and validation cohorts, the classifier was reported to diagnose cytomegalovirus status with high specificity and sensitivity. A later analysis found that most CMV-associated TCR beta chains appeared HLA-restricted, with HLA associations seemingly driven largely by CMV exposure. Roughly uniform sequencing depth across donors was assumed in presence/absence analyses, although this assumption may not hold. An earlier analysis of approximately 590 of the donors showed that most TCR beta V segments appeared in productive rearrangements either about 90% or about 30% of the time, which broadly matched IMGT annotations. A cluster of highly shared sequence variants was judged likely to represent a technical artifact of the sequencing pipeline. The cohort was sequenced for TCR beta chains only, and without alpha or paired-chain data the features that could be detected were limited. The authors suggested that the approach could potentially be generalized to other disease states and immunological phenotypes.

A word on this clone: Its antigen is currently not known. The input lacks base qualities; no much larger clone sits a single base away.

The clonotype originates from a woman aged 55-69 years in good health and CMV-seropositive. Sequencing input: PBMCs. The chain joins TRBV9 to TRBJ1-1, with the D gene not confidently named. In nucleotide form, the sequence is TGTGCCAGCAGCCCGGAGGTCAAGACTGAAGCTTTCTTT. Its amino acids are CASSPEVKTEAFF.